The source of this T cell receptor (beta chain) is a study of T cells in women clearing cervical HPV infection. Study context: Case blood drawn at lesion detection; control blood after infection cleared. For cases, blood was sampled a median about 140 days after lesion detection, interquartile range roughly 90 to 210 days. General study findings and limits: Controls had more TRBV6-7 (0.16%) than cases (approximately 0.11%). It is unknown whether associations predate infection; no effector/memory or HPV-specific sorting.

As for this clone: Its antigen is unidentified. The observed sequence ends 3 residues before the CDR3 terminus, with the missing tail filled in from the germline J gene.

Profiling relied on immunoSEQ multiplex PCR, and the TCRdb table lists in-frame clones only, not all of them. Listed are some 39,000 clones; roughly 3.5% falls within the top ten. The V and J ends lost 2 bases and 6 bases, in that order; junction bases with no gene match: 5. Germline CDR1 DFQATT, CDR2 SNEGSKA (reference sequence). The length of the CDR3 is 15 residues. The specimen sequenced was blood buffy coat. This clonotype was obtained from a woman between 18 and 70 years old with a cervical HPV16 infection that either progressed to CIN3+ or cleared (not recorded which). This chain links TRBV20-1 with TRBJ2-2, with 11 bases lining up with TRBD2. The CDR3 is CSARRLAGGAGELFF. The covered CDR3 bases are TGCAGTGCTAGAAGGCTAGCGGGAGGAGCCGGGGAG.